This entry is about one T cell receptor (beta chain). This clonotype was seen many times. Its antigen is not yet known. Base qualities are missing; no much larger clone stands one base away. The data belong to a study of T cells in Graves' hyperthyroidism and ophthalmopathy (dated by TCRdb to about 2019). With respect to the entire study: Peripheral blood samples were taken at initial diagnosis, before any treatment was given. To identify distinguishing TCR V-J signatures, a discovery cohort of around 100 patients was used, comprising 43 with Graves' ophthalmopathy and around 60 with stable Graves' hyperthyroidism. The 100 discovery patients were randomly split 7:3 into training and test sets. Once sampling was done, hyperthyroidism patients were given methimazole at a starting dose of 30 mg daily, whereas ophthalmopathy patients were given high-dose intravenous methylprednisolone. An independent validation cohort of under 20 hyperthyroidism patients and 17 patients who later progressed to ophthalmopathy tested prospective prediction of ophthalmopathy. In about 6 Graves' hyperthyroidism patients, the study also compared T-cell repertoires from thyroid tissue with T-cell repertoires from blood. According to the paper, TCR Vbeta CDR3 sequencing was carried out on more than 120 peripheral blood samples, which came from 40 to 45 ophthalmopathy, 75 or so hyperthyroidism and roughly 17 progressor patients.

Via the germline V gene, CDR1 is SGHAT and CDR2 FQNNGV. The CDR3 covers 14 residues, taking in both the cysteine and the phenylalanine. Only CDR3 DNA remains: 42 bases, in frame from the first base. V and J lose 1 base and 5 bases, and a span of 10 bases separates them. Amplification of TCR beta CDR3 regions was carried out from RNA transcripts. The first round of RT-PCR for the TCR CDR3 was performed with the HTBI primer set and the Qiagen OneStep RT-PCR kit. The libraries were constructed in a second round of multiplex PCR and then size-selected and purified. The libraries were sequenced on an Illumina HiSeq2000 using paired-end 100 bp reads. The source study handled its data this way. SOAPnuke was used to process the raw data, removing reads that contained adapters or uncalled bases, had a mean Phred below 15, or lacked an exact match to the constant primer or identifier. High-quality paired reads were merged with COPE v1.2.5, and unique nucleotide sequences were defined as clonotypes. MiTCR v1.1 was used to align clonotypes to the IMGT TRBV, TRBD and TRBJ reference segments. Only V-J combinations with frequency above 0.0001, covering 99% to 99.2% of repertoires, were analysed. A TCS score was defined as the ratio of F50 (clonal expansion) to E x V (chaos), with BLOSUM62-based TCRdist applied between CDR3 peptides within each V-J. Welch's t-statistics and random forest reduced roughly 540 V-J features to 13, which were used in a naive Bayes classifier (R e1071). Using fastp trimming at Q25 and MiXCR clonotype assembly, TCRdb reanalyzed the public sequencing data and kept in-frame beta chains. Rows are unified per CDR3 protein, each entry keeping the most common DNA and genes. The V and J calls here are based on TCRdb, not the publication. For this sample the table gives about 700,000 distinct CDR3 sequences, of which 12% to 15% were detected only once. The ten largest clones capture about a tenth of the sample.

Stable Graves' hyperthyroidism was defined as no progression to ophthalmopathy during 18 months of follow-up. Hyperthyroidism patients were aged 18 to 65 years and newly diagnosed, with disease duration of less than 2 months. The study excluded patients with uncontrolled infections, other autoimmune diseases, pregnancy or lactation. Diagnoses were based on clinical symptoms, serum thyroxine and TRAb, thyroid ultrasound and orbital computed tomography. PBMCs were isolated from 10 ml of fresh peripheral blood by Ficoll-Paque density gradient centrifugation. Total RNA was extracted using Trizol reagent, and RNA quality was assessed on an Agilent 2100 Bioanalyzer. Findings and caveats that apply to the study as a whole: In validation, the model predicted progression to ophthalmopathy with 55% to 71% sensitivity and 72% to 75% specificity, a median of approximately 6.5 months before onset. In cross-validation, a model built on a 13 V-J signature told ophthalmopathy apart from stable hyperthyroidism with just under 90% sensitivity and about 81% specificity, and in testing the same model reached 80%/75%. Blood samples also contained most of the expanded thyroid clonotypes (frequency above 0.001), which suggests that blood repertoires may reflect thyroid immune responses. Sample size was not statistically predetermined, and blinding of investigators to group allocation was not performed.

The clonotype originates from a woman aged 18-35 years with Graves' hyperthyroidism. The sequenced sample consisted of blood. The sequence links TRBV11-2 to TRBJ2-3; the D segment could be TRBD2, given 5 matching bases. The CDR3 region reads CASSLASGRDTQYF. The bases read TGTGCCAGCAGCTTAGCATCGGGAAGAGATACGCAGTATTTT.